Below, 10 T cell receptor beta chains from the same sample are listed, as sequenced in a study of T cells in Graves' hyperthyroidism and ophthalmopathy. It was RNA transcripts that yielded the amplified TCR beta CDR3 regions. Researchers ran a first-round RT-PCR on the TCR CDR3 using the HTBI primer set. Via MiXCR, TCRdb re-called the multiplex PCR reads, giving one row per CDR3 protein. This table has under 500,000 distinct CDR3 sequences, 11% to 15% appearing once. The sample taken for sequencing was blood. Receptor source: a man in his fifties or sixties with Graves' ophthalmopathy.

As concerns this clonotype: This could be a read error, since a much larger clone is one nucleotide away. Written as DNA, the CDR3 is TGTGCCATCAATTATCCCGGGACTAGCGGATACAATGAGCAGTTCTTC. Its translation: CAINYPGTSGYNEQFF. J is TRBJ2-1 and V is TRBV10-3, with TRBD2 identical over 11 bases. After removal of 7 bases from V and 4 bases from J, the junction contained 9 bases not matched to a gene. This CDR3 has 16 residues. Germline CDR1 ENHRY, CDR2 SYGVKD.

This clonotype was seen a handful of times. The CDR3 protein is CASRTLPGGNTEAFF. The CDR3, as DNA: TGCGCCAGCAGGACTCTCCCGGGGGGCAACACTGAAGCTTTCTTT. The rearrangement joins TRBV5-1 to TRBJ1-1; TRBD1 might be the D (6 bases). The V end lost 5 bases, the J end lost 2 bases, and 16 bases lay between the germline ends. This CDR3 has 15 residues. The germline gives CDR1 SGHRS, CDR2 YFSETQ. The full variable domain, rest sourced from reference TRBV5-1 and TRBJ1-1, is KAGVTQTPRYLIKTRGQQVTLSCSPISGHRSVSWYQQTPGQGLQFLFEYFSETQRNKGNFPGRFSGRQFSNSRSEMNVSTLELGDSALYLCASRTLPGGNTEAFFGQGTRLTVV.

This clonotype was found many times. V usage is TRBV5-1 and J usage is TRBJ2-7; D is perhaps TRBD1 (5 bases). V was shortened by 4 bases and J by 5 bases, with 10 bases between the two germline ends. This CDR3 spans 12 amino acids. CDR1 is SGHRS, CDR2 YFSETQ, per germline. CDR3 amino acids: CASSADRHEQYF. CDR3 coding DNA: TGCGCCAGCAGCGCCGACAGACACGAGCAGTACTTC.

This clonotype was recorded many times. V gene TRBV7-2 combines with J gene TRBJ2-5, with 9 bases that match TRBD2. Germline lookup yields CDR1 SGHTA and CDR2 FQGNSA. The CDR3 is 15 residues long. The J segment lost 5 bases and the V segment lost 5 bases, leaving 9 bases of the junction unmatched. The CDR3 DNA reads as TGTGCCAGCAGCACCGGGACTAGCACTAGGGAGACCCAGTACTTC. It is translated as CASSTGTSTRETQYF.

This clonotype was seen a handful of times. The CDR3 nucleotides read TGTGCCAGCAGCTGGCTAGAACGAGGTGAGCAGTTCTTC. Translated: CASSWLERGEQFF. The chain carries TRBV7-3 and TRBJ2-1, with D unclear. This CDR3 has 13 residues. Per germline, CDR1 SGHTA and CDR2 FQGTGA. The V gene lost 4 bases and the J gene lost 9 bases, with 13 bases spanning the gap.

This clonotype has ten or more counts. The V and J genes are TRBV20-1 and TRBJ2-1; D unresolved. The germline gives CDR1 DFQATT, CDR2 SNEGSKA (reference sequence). The V gene lost 2 bases and the J gene lost 8 bases, with 13 bases spanning the gap. The CDR3 runs to 13 residues. CDR3 in DNA: TGCAGTGCTAGACTACTCCAAAATTATGAGCAGTTCTTC. Protein: CSARLLQNYEQFF.

CDR3 coding DNA: TGTGCCAGTAAGGAGGACAGGGCGATGAACACTGAAGCTTTCTTT. It translates to CASKEDRAMNTEAFF. The chain is built from TRBV19 and TRBJ1-1, with TRBD1 matching over 8 bases. J lost 0 bases, V lost 7 bases, and 7 bases had no gene match. The CDR3 is made up of 15 amino acids. Germline V gene data show CDR1 as LNHDA and CDR2 as SQIVND (reference sequence).

This clonotype was seen ten or more times. The chain employs TRBV3-1 and TRBJ2-1; 9 bases map to TRBD2. The V gene end was trimmed by 6 bases and the J gene end by 9 bases; junction bases not matched to a gene: 15. Per the germline V gene, CDR1 is LGHDT and CDR2 is YNNKEL (reference sequence). The CDR3 runs to 16 residues. The CDR3 DNA reads as TGTGCCAGCAGGGGCGGCGGTAGCGGGGGTCGGAGTGAGCAGTTCTTC. It encodes CASRGGGSGGRSEQFF.

This clonotype was recorded at least ten times. The rearrangement uses TRBV5-1 and TRBJ2-1, with TRBD2 matching over 10 bases. The CDR3 extends over 18 amino acids. The germline gives CDR1 SGHRS, CDR2 YFSETQ. Unmatched junction bases numbered 12, after V lost 4 bases and J lost 2 bases. The CDR3 nucleotides are TGCGCCAGCAGCAAAAGTAGCGGGAGGACCATAACCTACAATGAGCAGTTCTTC. Its protein product is CASSKSSGRTITYNEQFF. Full variable domain (missing parts from reference TRBV5-1 and TRBJ2-1): KAGVTQTPRYLIKTRGQQVTLSCSPISGHRSVSWYQQTPGQGLQFLFEYFSETQRNKGNFPGRFSGRQFSNSRSEMNVSTLELGDSALYLCASSKSSGRTITYNEQFFGPGTRLTVL.

The CDR3 protein is CSGNEGTVIDEQFF. The CDR3, as DNA: TGCAGCGGTAATGAAGGGACAGTCATCGATGAGCAGTTCTTC. The gene calls are TRBV29-1 and TRBJ2-1, with 7 bases matching TRBD1. This CDR3 spans 14 amino acids. CDR1 is SQVTM, CDR2 ANQGSEA, per germline. The J segment lost 8 bases and the V segment lost 7 bases, leaving 14 bases of the junction unmatched.